This is a list of T cell receptor beta chains from one sample in a study of cytomegalovirus exposure and HLA in healthy donors. Profiling relied on immunoSEQ multiplex PCR, and the TCRdb table lists in-frame clones only, not all of them. The sample lists 150,000 or so clones; roughly 77% were seen once. Sequenced input: PBMCs. Receptors originate from a man aged 50-59 years in good health and CMV-seropositive. The CDR3 runs from the conserved cysteine through the conserved F or W. A D gene is named only where the DNA matches it firmly. Where a row states a size, it is once, few, many or the class of an expanded clone; other rows omit it.

v_gene: TRBV7-7
j_gene: TRBJ2-7
d_gene: -
abundance: -
CDR3aa: CASSLVFIGKSYEQYF
CDR3nt: TGTGCCAGCAGCTTAGTGTTTATTGGCAAATCCTACGAGCAGTACTTC

v_gene: TRBV10-1
j_gene: TRBJ2-1
d_gene: -
abundance: -
CDR3aa: CASSESGSGGSYNEQFF
CDR3nt: TGCGCCAGCAGTGAGTCCGGTAGCGGAGGCTCCTACAATGAGCAGTTCTTC

v_gene: TRBV6-5
j_gene: TRBJ1-1
d_gene: TRBD1
abundance: -
CDR3aa: CASSWDRGTEAFF
CDR3nt: TGTGCCAGCAGTTGGGACAGGGGAACTGAAGCTTTCTTT

v_gene: TRBV30
j_gene: TRBJ1-4
d_gene: -
abundance: few
CDR3aa: CAWSAGDDVGEKLFF
CDR3nt: TGTGCCTGGAGTGCGGGAGATGACGTAGGGGAAAAACTGTTTTTT

v_gene: TRBV9
j_gene: TRBJ2-3
d_gene: -
abundance: -
CDR3aa: CASSVSGLASDTQYF
CDR3nt: TGTGCCAGCAGCGTTTCGGGGTTAGCGTCGGATACGCAGTATTTT

v_gene: TRBV28
j_gene: TRBJ2-1
d_gene: TRBD2
abundance: -
CDR3aa: CASSSSPPSGGASGEQFF
CDR3nt: TGTGCCAGCAGTTCATCACCGCCTAGCGGGGGGGCCTCTGGTGAGCAGTTCTTC

v_gene: TRBV7-8
j_gene: TRBJ1-6
d_gene: -
abundance: once
CDR3aa: CASSLVGGAKNSPLHF
CDR3nt: TGTGCCAGCAGCTTAGTTGGGGGGGCAAAAAATTCACCCCTCCACTTT

v_gene: TRBV7-2
j_gene: TRBJ2-1
d_gene: TRBD2
abundance: -
CDR3aa: CASSLGASGTYNEQFF
CDR3nt: TGTGCCAGCAGCTTAGGGGCTAGCGGGACCTACAATGAGCAGTTCTTC

v_gene: TRBV7-9
j_gene: TRBJ2-3
d_gene: TRBD2
abundance: -
CDR3aa: CASSLVGLAGYFDTQYF
CDR3nt: TGTGCCAGCAGCTTAGTCGGACTAGCGGGGTATTTCGATACGCAGTATTTT

v_gene: TRBV6-5
j_gene: TRBJ2-5
d_gene: TRBD2
abundance: -
CDR3aa: CASSYELAGNQETQYF
CDR3nt: TGTGCCAGCAGTTACGAACTAGCGGGGAACCAAGAGACCCAGTACTTC

v_gene: TRBV5-4
j_gene: TRBJ2-5
d_gene: TRBD2
abundance: -
CDR3aa: CASSPTSGGARETQYF
CDR3nt: TGTGCCAGCAGCCCGACTAGCGGGGGGGCCAGGGAGACCCAGTACTTC

v_gene: TRBV9
j_gene: TRBJ2-3
d_gene: -
abundance: few
CDR3aa: CASSVEGGGTTDTQYF
CDR3nt: TGTGCCAGCAGCGTAGAGGGAGGGGGGACCACAGATACGCAGTATTTT

v_gene: TRBV7-3
j_gene: TRBJ2-3
d_gene: TRBD2
abundance: -
CDR3aa: CASSPIAIGGADTQYF
CDR3nt: TGTGCCAGCAGCCCCATTGCAATCGGGGGGGCAGATACGCAGTATTTT

v_gene: TRBV2
j_gene: TRBJ1-4
d_gene: -
abundance: few
CDR3aa: CASRRQVRTNEKLFF
CDR3nt: TGTGCCAGCAGAAGACAGGTTAGAACTAATGAAAAACTGTTTTTT

v_gene: TRBV7-3
j_gene: TRBJ2-7
d_gene: TRBD2
abundance: -
CDR3aa: CASSLKAGPYEQYF
CDR3nt: TGTGCCAGCAGCTTAAAAGCGGGGCCCTACGAGCAGTACTTC

v_gene: TRBV5-4
j_gene: TRBJ2-6
d_gene: TRBD1
abundance: few
CDR3aa: CASSRPGGAAVGANVLTF
CDR3nt: TGTGCCAGCAGCCGCCCAGGGGGCGCGGCGGTTGGGGCCAACGTCCTGACTTTC